The present entry profiles one T cell receptor (beta chain) with its context. Its antigen is unknown. The CDR3 totals 12 residues. The V end lost 0 bases, the J end lost 6 bases, and 6 bases lay between the germline ends. Germline V lookup: CDR1 SGHTS, CDR2 YDEGEE. PCR amplification relied on 60 Vbeta primers (plus 13 Jbeta primers). Assay used: immunoSEQ multiplex PCR; TCRdb lists only in-frame clones, some missing. The sample carries about 110,000 clones, around two thirds recorded once. The source of the sample is a study of cytomegalovirus exposure and HLA in healthy donors. For the study at large: Earlier, approximately 180 million T cells were analyzed, and some 120 million unique TCR beta sequences were found among them. Drawn from HLA-typed donors, some 80 million unique TCRs were held in an early data release.

Whole-study findings and limits: Sequencing artifact likely explains a cluster of highly shared sequence variants.

Unrecorded immune exposure was likely among donors, who were nominally healthy when sampled. This receptor was identified in a man younger than 40 in good health and CMV-seropositive. The genes are TRBV5-8 and TRBJ1-2; D call uncertain. Input material: PBMCs. CDR3 DNA sequence: TGTGCCAGCAGCTTGGTTCAGAATGGCTACACCTTC. As protein: CASSLVQNGYTF.